This is a list of T cell receptor beta chains from one sample in a study of blood T cell repertoires in COVID-19. TCRdb keeps only in-frame clones here, not all; method: immunoSEQ multiplex PCR. In the table there are 200,000 to 250,000 clones, around 81% of which are singletons. The sequenced sample consisted of peripheral blood. The receptors here all came from a woman older than 75 with COVID-19, enrolled during active disease. The CDR3 runs from the conserved cysteine through the conserved F or W. A D gene is named only where the DNA matches it firmly. Clone size is given for some rows only: seen once, a few or many times, or a class if the clone is expanded.

j_call d_call v_call clone_size cdr3_nt cdr3_aa
TRBJ1-5 NA TRBV18 NA TGTGCCAGCTCACCCTCTCGGGGTGCGGGAAATCAGCCCCAGCATTTT CASSPSRGAGNQPQHF
TRBJ1-4 NA TRBV5-1 NA TGCGCCAGCAGCCCTCAGGGTAATGAAAAACTGTTTTTT CASSPQGNEKLFF
TRBJ1-2 NA TRBV28 NA TGTGCCAGCAGTTTAAGGGCGGGAGACTATGGCTACACCTTC CASSLRAGDYGYTF
TRBJ2-1 NA TRBV4-1 NA TGCGCCAGCAGCCTCCGAGAGGCTTCAAGGAATGAGCAGTTCTTC CASSLREASRNEQFF
TRBJ1-4 NA TRBV10-2 NA TGCGCCAGCAGTGCAATGGGGCGAAAACTGTTTTTT CASSAMGRKLFF
TRBJ2-1 TRBD2 TRBV10-3 NA TGTGCCATCAGTATAGCGGGGGGGGCGAACAATGAGCAGTTCTTC CAISIAGGANNEQFF
TRBJ2-4 NA TRBV27 once TGTGCCAGCAGTTTGGGAGTAAAGGGGGTTTCCGACCGAATTCAGTACTTC CASSLGVKGVSDRIQYF
TRBJ2-2 NA TRBV6-6 NA TGTGCCAGCGCTCTGGAGGTCGGGGAGCTGTTTTTT CASALEVGELFF
TRBJ1-1 NA TRBV11-3 NA TGTGCCAGCAGCTTGACACAGAACACTGAAGCTTTCTTT CASSLTQNTEAFF
TRBJ2-7 NA TRBV10-3 NA TGTGCCATCAGTGAGTCGTTAGGTGGTGGAGGATCCTACGAGCAGTACTTC CAISESLGGGGSYEQYF
TRBJ1-5 TRBD1 TRBV30 few TGTGCCTGGAACGTGGGACAGGGATCGAATCAGCCCCAGCATTTT CAWNVGQGSNQPQHF
TRBJ1-1 NA TRBV19 NA TGTGCCAGTAGTTTAACGGGTCGGTCCACTGAAGCTTTCTTT CASSLTGRSTEAFF
TRBJ1-3 NA TRBV5-1 few TGCGCCAGCAGCTTAACATCCCCTGGAAACACCATATATTTT CASSLTSPGNTIYF
TRBJ1-2 NA TRBV6-5 NA TGTGCCAGCAGTTACTCGTCGGGAAGACCCTTGAGGGGCTACACCTTC CASSYSSGRPLRGYTF
TRBJ1-5 TRBD1 TRBV2 NA TGTGCCAGCAGTTTACAGGGGCTCGGCCAGCCCCAGCATTTT CASSLQGLGQPQHF
TRBJ1-2 NA TRBV25-1 NA TGTGCCAGCAGTGAACTCTATGGCTACACCTTC CASSELYGYTF
TRBJ2-1 TRBD2 TRBV15 NA TGTGCCACCAGCAGGGTTCGGGAGGCCGCCGCATACAATGAGCAGTTCTTC CATSRVREAAAYNEQFF
TRBJ2-7 NA TRBV28 NA TGTGCCAGCAGCGCCTGGGCCGGGGGCTCCTACGAGCAGTACTTC CASSAWAGGSYEQYF
TRBJ1-5 NA TRBV21-1 few TGTGCCAGCAGCAAAGGGGACAGTAATCAGCCCCAGCATTTT CASSKGDSNQPQHF
TRBJ2-7 TRBD1 TRBV6-6 NA TGTGCCAGCAGTTACGAGACAGGGGGACCCTACGAGCAGTACTTC CASSYETGGPYEQYF
TRBJ2-3 NA TRBV3-1/TRBV3-2 NA TGTGCCAGCAGAGGGGCAGATACGCAGTATTTT CASRGADTQYF
TRBJ1-1 NA TRBV30 NA TGTGCCTGGAGTGTAAAGTCCACCGGGGGGGAAGCTTTCTTT CAWSVKSTGGEAFF
TRBJ2-7 NA TRBV4-3 NA TGCGCCAGCAGCCAAGGGGGGCTAGCCGGAGACGAGCAGTACTTC CASSQGGLAGDEQYF
TRBJ2-7 NA TRBV29-1 NA TGCAGCGCTCTTACAGGGTCCTACGAGCAGTACTTC CSALTGSYEQYF
TRBJ2-5 TRBD2 TRBV30 NA TGTGCCTGGACTAAGACTAGCGGTAGCGAGACCCAGTACTTC CAWTKTSGSETQYF
TRBJ2-7 NA TRBV28 once TGTGCCAGCAGCTACCTAATTACAGATTACGAGCAGTACTTC CASSYLITDYEQYF
TRBJ2-5 NA TRBV7-9 NA TGTGCCAGCAGCGTACGGACTGAGCAAGAGACCCAGTACTTC CASSVRTEQETQYF
TRBJ1-2 NA TRBV18 NA TGTGCCAGCTCAGGGGGGAACTATGGCTACACCTTC CASSGGNYGYTF
TRBJ1-3 TRBD1 TRBV7-2 NA TGTGCCAGCAGCTTACCTGGGACAGGGACAGTCTCTGGAAACACCATATATTTT CASSLPGTGTVSGNTIYF